The next 9 T cell receptor beta chains were all read from a single sample in a study of T cell changes during pregnancy in multiple sclerosis. Only in-frame clones appear in the TCRdb table, and some are missing; sequencing was by immunoSEQ multiplex PCR. This sample has fewer than 95,000 clones; 80% to 95% occur once, and the top ten carry under 2%. The source was peripheral blood, collected in the first trimester of pregnancy. The receptor source for this set is a female donor in good health, enrolled as a control in a pregnancy study.

The chain carries TRBV27 and TRBJ2-1; 9 nucleotides match TRBD1. With V trimmed by 2 bases and J by 1 base, 0 bases remained unmatched. The CDR3 covers 15 residues. Looked up from germline, CDR1 is MNHEY and CDR2 is SMNVEV (reference sequence). The CDR3 region is CASSLGQGSYNEQFF. Written as DNA, the CDR3 is TGTGCCAGCAGTTTAGGACAGGGGTCCTACAATGAGCAGTTCTTC.

The rearrangement links TRBV9 to TRBJ2-7, with a tentative D call TRBD1 (5 bases). Germline CDR1 reads SGDLS; CDR2 reads YYNGEE. The CDR3 runs to 15 residues. Trimming left V 0 bases short and J 3 bases short, with 13 bases between. The CDR3 DNA is TGTGCCAGCAGCGTAGGAGTAGGGGAAATCTACGAGCAGTACTTC. This translates into CASSVGVGEIYEQYF.

The V gene is TRBV6-4, the J gene TRBJ1-4; possible D gene TRBD1, 6 bases. Per germline, CDR1 MRHNA and CDR2 SNTAGT. The CDR3 is made up of 17 amino acids. Trimming stripped 5 bases from V and 3 bases from J, with 19 bases between. CDR3 loop: CASSIIGTQGANEKLFF. The DNA of the CDR3 is TGTGCCAGCAGTATTATAGGGACACAGGGTGCTAATGAAAAACTGTTTTTT.

V gene TRBV5-4 combines with J gene TRBJ2-7; 12 positions agree with TRBD1. Looked up from germline, CDR1 is SGHNT and CDR2 is YYREEE (reference sequence). The CDR3 totals 15 residues. After removal of 4 bases from V and 7 bases from J, the junction contained 9 bases not matched to a gene. The CDR3 DNA reads TGTGCCAGCAGCGGACCATGGGACAGGGGGCGAGAGCAGTACTTC. Amino acids: CASSGPWDRGREQYF.

The chain carries TRBV5-1 and TRBJ2-1; the match to TRBD2 covers 8 bases. This CDR3 has 14 residues. The V gene end was trimmed by 2 bases and the J gene end by 8 bases; junction bases not matched to a gene: 6. The germline V gene encodes CDR1 SGHRS and CDR2 YFSETQ. The CDR3 region is CASSLSGSMYEQFF. The DNA for the CDR3 is TGCGCCAGCAGCTTAAGCGGGAGTATGTATGAGCAGTTCTTC.

This chain connects TRBV5-1 to TRBJ2-7, with a weak D call TRBD1 (6 bases). This CDR3 region has 13 residues. The V and J ends lost 3 bases and 2 bases respectively, with 9 bases between them. Germline CDR1 is SGHRS and CDR2 is YFSETQ. CDR3 in amino acids: CASSSGQTYEQYF. CDR3 in DNA: TGCGCCAGCAGCTCCGGACAGACCTACGAGCAGTACTTC.

The chain combines TRBV6-5 with TRBJ2-7, with D maybe TRBD2 (6 bases). This CDR3 region has 15 residues. V shed 5 bases and J shed 2 bases, with 16 bases lying between them. Germline V CDR1 and CDR2: MNHEY, SVGAGI. The CDR3 region has the DNA TGTGCCAGCAGTCAGCTCGGCGGGACCACCTACGAGCAGTACTTC. Translating gives CASSQLGGTTYEQYF.

The rearrangement joins TRBV20-1 to TRBJ2-1, with no clear D. CDR3 size: 11 residues. The germline gives CDR1 DFQATT, CDR2 SNEGSKA (reference sequence). Trimming left V 6 bases short and J 7 bases short, with 10 bases between. This CDR3 is CSAPTYNEQFF. The CDR3 DNA follows: TGCAGTGCGCCTACTTATAATGAGCAGTTCTTC.

The rearrangement joins TRBV7-2 to TRBJ2-7; 8 bases fit TRBD1. The CDR3 covers 14 residues. Per germline, CDR1 SGHTA and CDR2 FQGNSA. V dropped 5 bases and J dropped 3; count of bases not matched to a gene: 6. CDR3 in amino acids: CASSPGQVNYEQYF. CDR3 in DNA: TGTGCCAGCAGCCCGGGACAGGTTAACTACGAGCAGTACTTC.